This T cell receptor (beta chain) appears in the sequencing data of a study of neurological immune-mediated disorders. Time point defined: longitudinal time-point 3. This clonotype was counted many times. A single record per CDR3 protein comes from TCRdb applying MiXCR to the 5' RACE reads. The sample has about 80,000 distinct CDR3 sequences, 4.3% seen once; the top ten hold 5% to 6%. Germline V gene sequence: CDR1 GTSNPN, CDR2 SVGIG (reference sequence). Trimming removed 0 bases at V and 7 bases at J, with 6 bases between. CDR3 length: 11 residues. J is TRBJ1-1 and V is TRBV30; D is unresolved. The material sequenced was PBMCs. The receptor was derived from a woman in her fifties or sixties with multiple sclerosis. The CDR3 is CAWSVLGEAFF. Here the CDR3 DNA reads TGTGCCTGGAGTGTACTTGGTGAAGCTTTCTTT.